A selection of T cell receptor beta chains follows, all from one sample in a study of cytomegalovirus exposure and HLA in healthy donors. The repertoire was sequenced with immunoSEQ multiplex PCR; TCRdb's copy has only in-frame clones and lacks some. This table holds 140,000 or so clones, about 75% found once. The sample comprised PBMCs. The receptors stem from a woman in her twenties or thirties in good health and CMV-seronegative. CDR3s include the opening cysteine and the closing phenylalanine or tryptophan.

j_gene | v_gene | CDR3aa
TRBJ1-2 | TRBV6-5 | CASSYGDSYGYTF
TRBJ2-7 | TRBV6-6 | CASSKRTGGEQYF
TRBJ2-1 | TRBV5-6 | CASRPWTSRAYNEQFF
TRBJ2-3 | TRBV10-1 | CASSDHSGGADTQYF
TRBJ1-1 | TRBV5-1 | CASSTSTGYTEAFF
TRBJ2-5 | TRBV27 | CASSRSWKSIVTQYF
TRBJ2-1 | TRBV30 | CAWALFDNEQFF
TRBJ2-3 | TRBV6-5 | CASSYVSGGNTDTQYF
TRBJ1-1 | TRBV5-4 | CASSLEAGNTEAFF
TRBJ1-1 | TRBV30 | CASSDRGNTEAFF
TRBJ1-1 | TRBV7-7 | CASSLAKNTEAFF
TRBJ1-2 | TRBV2 | CASSEAGGYYGYTF
TRBJ1-6 | TRBV5-6 | CASSLSRGSSPLHF
TRBJ1-2 | TRBV7-2 | CASSSSRDTAGYTF
TRBJ1-2 | TRBV4-3 | CASSRARQATYYGYTF
TRBJ1-1 | TRBV29-1 | CSVGGTVGLAETEAFF
TRBJ2-7 | TRBV5-1 | CASSYRTSGAYEQYF
TRBJ1-6 | TRBV27 | CASSLAGEGSYNSPLHF
TRBJ2-3 | TRBV19 | CASSRQGELGTDTQYF
TRBJ2-7 | TRBV2 | CASSGQAGGYEQYF
TRBJ2-5 | TRBV29-1 | CSIDGEGGETQYF
TRBJ2-3 | TRBV10-3 | CAISESVSSGSTDTQYF
TRBJ1-1 | TRBV7-2 | CASSLQNTEAFF
TRBJ1-2 | TRBV6-4 | CASSDGTYPYGYTF
TRBJ1-3 | TRBV7-2 | CASRTKGAAGNTIYF
TRBJ1-1 | TRBV6-4 | CASSRSGTGNTEAFF
TRBJ1-4 | TRBV4-3 | CASSQSFQGFNEKLFF
TRBJ1-6 | TRBV4-2 | CASSGRDRVGSPLHF
TRBJ2-3 | TRBV5-4 | CASSFDSVTTDTQYF
TRBJ2-5 | TRBV29-1 | CSVGADSGLVETQYF
TRBJ2-7 | TRBV10-3 | CAISARKESYEQYF
TRBJ2-1 | TRBV4-1 | CASSLGEFYNEQFF
TRBJ1-4 | TRBV19 | CASSAQGATGEKLFF
TRBJ2-3 | TRBV30 | CAWNSGGFTDTQYF
TRBJ1-1 | TRBV18 | CASSPQTPTEAFF
TRBJ2-1 | TRBV9 | CASSSNWPTSDNEQFF
TRBJ1-1 | TRBV30 | CAWSGQGVTEAFF
TRBJ2-7 | TRBV7-6 | CASSSSDRGYEQYF
TRBJ1-1 | TRBV5-6 | CASSLNRVEAFF
TRBJ2-7 | TRBV5-5 | CASSLVTGTYEQYF
TRBJ1-3 | TRBV4-2 | CASSQGQVLSSGNTIYF
TRBJ1-2 | TRBV6-5 | CASSYSVGTGYYGYTF
TRBJ2-1 | TRBV29-1 | CSVDRVRAYNEQFF
TRBJ1-2 | TRBV2 | CASSEAGQGMGRGYTF
TRBJ1-6 | TRBV6-1 | CATETGGNSPLHF
TRBJ1-1 | TRBV5-1 | CASSGPPMNTEAFF
TRBJ1-1 | TRBV6-5 | CASRPQANTEAFF
TRBJ1-5 | TRBV27 | CASSLQSGEQPQHF
TRBJ2-7 | TRBV5-5 | CASSPSGLLSYEQYF
TRBJ1-2 | TRBV5-1 | CASSYGDMRSYGYTF
TRBJ2-7 | TRBV9 | CASAPFGGSSYEQYF
TRBJ1-2 | TRBV5-1 | CASSLGPGQGDYGYTF
TRBJ2-2 | TRBV9 | CASSAGQGAATGELFF
TRBJ1-2 | TRBV27 | CASSLRRGLNYGYTF
TRBJ2-7 | TRBV29-1 | CSVRTGDEQYF